These 22 T cell receptor beta chains originate from one sample sequenced in a study of memory CD4+ T cells and cytomegalovirus serostatus. Single viable CD3+CD4+CD8-CD45RO+ cells were sorted as the memory CD4+ T cells. The method was immunoSEQ multiplex PCR; TCRdb's version includes in-frame clones alone and lacks a portion of them. The table has about 64,000 clones, roughly three quarters seen once. Sequencing was done on a sample of memory CD4+ T cells from blood. The receptor source for this set is an adult in good health and CMV-seronegative.

This chain connects TRBV29-1 to TRBJ1-2; 8 bases are a match to TRBD1. The CDR3 covers 12 residues. Trimming took 3 bases from V and 8 from J; bases not matched to a gene: 5. Per the germline V gene, CDR1 is SQVTM and CDR2 is ANQGSEA. CDR3 DNA sequence: TGCAGCGTTGAGGCAGGGGGCGGAGGCTACACCTTC. It codes for CSVEAGGGGYTF. Full variable domain (outside the CDR3, taken from reference TRBV29-1 and TRBJ1-2): SAVISQKPSRDICQRGTSLTIQCQVDSQVTMMFWYRQQPGQSLTLIATANQGSEATYESGFVIDKFPISRPNLTFSTLTVSNMSPEDSSIYLCSVEAGGGGYTFGSGTRLTVV.

In its sample, this clone was seen once. V usage is TRBV27 and J usage is TRBJ2-6; D gene unclear. CDR1 MNHEY and CDR2 SMNVEV come from the germline V gene (reference sequence). This CDR3 comprises 14 residues. The V and J ends lost 6 bases and 1 base respectively, with 7 bases between them. CDR3 sequence reads: CASRSPSGANVLTF. Here the CDR3 DNA reads TGTGCCAGCAGAAGCCCATCTGGGGCCAACGTCCTGACTTTC.

The genes are TRBV10-2 and TRBJ1-2; no firm D call. V was trimmed by 6 bases and J by 4 bases, leaving 9 bases between them. CDR3 size: 12 residues. The germline V gene encodes CDR1 WSHSY and CDR2 SAAADI. CDR3 sequence: CASRTDSYGYTF. CDR3 DNA sequence: TGCGCCAGCAGGACTGATTCCTATGGCTACACCTTC.

The rearrangement uses TRBV5-1 and TRBJ2-7, with D uncertain. The CDR3 has 14 amino acids. Deletions cut 0 bases from V and 2 bases from J, with 9 bases between. Per germline, CDR1 SGHRS and CDR2 YFSETQ. The CDR3 coding sequence is TGCGCCAGCAGCTTGGACGGGCAGCCCTACGAGCAGTACTTC. Translation gives CASSLDGQPYEQYF.

The CDR3 protein is CASSRDFSSYNEQFF. The CDR3 coding sequence is TGTGCCAGCAGCCGGGACTTCAGCTCCTACAATGAGCAGTTCTTC. The chain recombines TRBV7-2 with TRBJ2-1, with a weak D call TRBD2 (6 bases). This CDR3 region has 15 residues. Germline V lookup: CDR1 SGHTA, CDR2 FQGNSA. V shed 5 bases and J shed 0 bases, with 11 bases lying between them. Looking up the rest from reference TRBV7-2 and TRBJ2-1 gives the full variable domain: GAGVSQSPSNKVTEKGKDVELRCDPISGHTALYWYRQSLGQGLEFLIYFQGNSAPDKSGLPSDRFSAERTGGSVSTLTIQRTQQEDSAVYLCASSRDFSSYNEQFFGPGTRLTVL.

This clone has only one observation. V and J are TRBV7-8 and TRBJ1-2; TRBD1 might be the D (5 bases). Between the trimmed V and J ends, which lost 2 bases and 8 bases, there was a span of 12 bases. Germline assignment: CDR1 SGHVS and CDR2 FQNEAQ. This CDR3 has 13 residues. This chain's CDR3 is CASSLYPGSGYTF. The CDR3 DNA is TGTGCCAGCAGCTTATATCCAGGGAGCGGCTACACCTTC. The full variable domain, in which reference TRBV7-8 and TRBJ1-2 provide the parts outside the CDR3, is GAGVSQSPRYKVAKRGQDVALRCDPISGHVSLFWYQQALGQGPEFLTYFQNEAQLDKSGLPSDRFFAERPEGSVSTLKIQRTQQEDSAVYLCASSLYPGSGYTFGSGTRLTVV.

J is TRBJ2-7 and V is TRBV30; D might be TRBD1 (6 bases). The germline V gene has CDR1 GTSNPN and CDR2 SVGIG (reference sequence). The V and J ends lost 4 bases and 4 bases respectively, with 8 bases between them. CDR3 length equals 11 residues. CDR3 residues: CAWTTGYEQYF. The CDR3 nucleotides read TGTGCCTGGACAACAGGGTACGAGCAGTACTTC.

The chain links TRBV9 to TRBJ1-2; D gene uncertain. The CDR3 totals 14 residues. Germline V CDR1 and CDR2: SGDLS, YYNGEE. V was trimmed by 3 bases and J by 6 bases, leaving 15 bases between them. This CDR3 reads CASSAQLGVDGYTF. The CDR3 nucleotides read TGTGCCAGCAGCGCCCAATTGGGAGTAGATGGCTACACCTTC.

The gene calls are TRBV9 and TRBJ1-3, with a tentative D call TRBD1 (6 bases). CDR1 is SGDLS, CDR2 YYNGEE, per germline. CDR3 length equals 15 residues. Trimming stripped 2 bases from V and 2 bases from J, with 11 bases between. The CDR3 region is CASSVGTSPGNTIYF. The CDR3 nucleotides are TGTGCCAGCAGCGTGGGGACAAGCCCTGGAAACACCATATATTTT.

The V gene is TRBV27, the J gene TRBJ1-1; 8 bases line up with TRBD1. Per the germline V gene, CDR1 is MNHEY and CDR2 is SMNVEV (reference sequence). The CDR3 length is 14 residues. With 2 bases clipped from V and 7 bases from J, the junction kept 6 bases outside the gene matches. The CDR3 DNA reads TGTGCCAGCAGTTTAGGGGACAGGCACCTTGAAGCTTTCTTT. This translates into CASSLGDRHLEAFF.

This clone was observed a handful of times. V is TRBV30 and J is TRBJ1-6, with unresolved D. In germline, CDR1 is GTSNPN, CDR2 SVGIG (reference sequence). CDR3 length: 13 amino acids. Trimming stripped 2 bases from V and 7 bases from J, with 9 bases between. The chain's CDR3 is CAWSLAVNSPLHF. The CDR3 DNA follows: TGTGCCTGGAGTTTGGCAGTAAATTCACCCCTCCACTTT.

The rearrangement joins TRBV5-4 to TRBJ1-1; D uncertain. Trimming removed 2 bases at V and 4 bases at J, with 12 bases between. Germline V gene data show CDR1 as SGHNT and CDR2 as YYREEE (reference sequence). The CDR3 has 14 amino acids. CDR3 in amino acids: CASSLSVRGTEAFF. CDR3 DNA: TGTGCCAGCAGCTTAAGTGTTCGGGGCACTGAAGCTTTCTTT.

The rearrangement links TRBV6-6 to TRBJ1-1; D is possibly TRBD1 (5 bases). Trimming took off 8 bases at V and 0 bases at J, with 13 bases between the two ends. Germline V lookup: CDR1 MNHNY, CDR2 SVGAGI (reference sequence). This CDR3 spans 14 amino acids. Here the CDR3 DNA reads TGTGCCAGCTATTTGGGGGTAATGAACACTGAAGCTTTCTTT. Translation gives CASYLGVMNTEAFF.

The sample holds a few counts of this clone. V usage is TRBV6-5 and J usage is TRBJ1-5; no clear D. CDR1 is MNHEY and CDR2 is SVGAGI in the germline V gene. The length of the CDR3 is 15 residues. Deletions cut 5 bases from V and 4 bases from J, with 15 bases between. The DNA for the CDR3 is TGTGCCAGCAGTCGTGACCTGCATTCAAATCAGCCCCAGCATTTT. Amino acids: CASSRDLHSNQPQHF.

The chain carries TRBV30 and TRBJ1-1; no reliable D call. The CDR3 contains 13 residues. The germline V and J ends were trimmed by 1 base and 1 base, with 7 bases remaining between them. CDR1 is GTSNPN, CDR2 SVGIG, per germline (reference sequence). In nucleotides, the CDR3 is TGTGCCTGGAGTGCCCGATCGAACACTGAAGCTTTCTTT. Its translation is CAWSARSNTEAFF. Variable domain in full (rest from reference TRBV30 and TRBJ1-1): SQTIHQWPATLVQPVGSPLSLECTVEGTSNPNLYWYRQAAGRGLQLLFYSVGIGQISSEVPQNLSASRPQDRQFILSSKKLLLSDSGFYLCAWSARSNTEAFFGQGTRLTVV.

The chain links TRBV11-2 to TRBJ2-7; no clear D gene. Per the germline V gene, CDR1 is SGHAT and CDR2 is FQNNGV. The V end lost 1 base, the J end lost 6 bases, and 13 bases lay between the germline ends. This CDR3 has 14 residues. This CDR3 is CASSLAVAAGEQYF. CDR3 sequence (DNA): TGTGCCAGCAGCTTAGCCGTGGCTGCCGGCGAGCAGTACTTC.

The CDR3 nucleotides are TGTGCCAGCAGTCCCCGACAGGGCTATAGCAATCAGCCCCAGCATTTT. Translated: CASSPRQGYSNQPQHF. This sequence joins TRBV27 and TRBJ1-5, with 7 positions matching TRBD1. The ends lost 5 bases at V and 0 bases at J; junction bases unmatched: 7. Germline CDR1 reads MNHEY; CDR2 reads SMNVEV (reference sequence). This CDR3 is 16 amino acids long.

The V gene is TRBV29-1, the J gene TRBJ2-5; the match to TRBD2 covers 7 bases. V lost 6 bases, J lost 1 base, and 5 bases stayed unmatched. CDR1 and CDR2 (germline): SQVTM, ANQGSEA. The CDR3 spans 13 residues. The CDR3 nucleotides read TGCAGCGTGCGGTCTAGCGGCCAAGAGACCCAGTACTTC. It codes for CSVRSSGQETQYF.

This clone was seen a single time. The chain combines TRBV28 with TRBJ1-1; TRBD1 might be the D (5 bases). From germline, CDR1 is MDHEN and CDR2 SYDVKM. CDR3 length: 16 amino acids. V lost 7 bases, J lost 6 bases, and 24 bases lay in between. The chain's CDR3 is CASTKGVALAGSEAFF. The CDR3 DNA reads as TGTGCCAGCACCAAAGGGGTGGCCTTAGCTGGCTCTGAAGCTTTCTTT.

The chain uses TRBV10-3 and TRBJ1-3; no reliable D call. Trimming cost V 5 bases and J 0 bases, with 11 bases left between them. This CDR3 comprises 15 residues. Germline V CDR1 and CDR2: ENHRY, SYGVKD. CDR3 DNA: TGTGCCATCAGTTCGGCCAGCACCTCTGGAAACACCATATATTTT. Protein sequence: CAISSASTSGNTIYF.

The rearrangement links TRBV30 to TRBJ2-7; tentative D call: TRBD1 (5 bases). The CDR3 consists of 12 residues. The ends were cut back, 2 bases at V and 7 bases at J, with 12 bases in the middle. Germline loops: CDR1 GTSNPN, CDR2 SVGIG (reference sequence). The CDR3 bases are TGTGCCTGGAGTCCCAGGGTCAAGGAGCAGTACTTC. Translating gives CAWSPRVKEQYF.

V usage is TRBV5-1 and J usage is TRBJ1-3; D is ambiguous. This CDR3 has 16 amino acids. V was pared by 1 base and J by 0 bases, with 11 bases between. CDR1 and CDR2 (germline): SGHRS, YFSETQ. CDR3 nucleotides: TGCGCCAGCAGCTTGCCCCAGCTGTCCTCTGGAAACACCATATATTTT. Protein product: CASSLPQLSSGNTIYF. Full variable domain (remainder filled in from reference TRBV5-1 and TRBJ1-3): KAGVTQTPRYLIKTRGQQVTLSCSPISGHRSVSWYQQTPGQGLQFLFEYFSETQRNKGNFPGRFSGRQFSNSRSEMNVSTLELGDSALYLCASSLPQLSSGNTIYFGEGSWLTVV.